This record concerns one TCR beta chain sequence. The data derive from a study of Ad26.COV2.S vaccination and SARS-CoV-2 variants. The CDR3 has 15 amino acids. Germline loops: CDR1 SGHAT, CDR2 FQNNGV. With 4 bases clipped from V and 4 bases from J, the junction kept 6 bases outside the gene matches. Clones were sequenced by immunoSEQ multiplex PCR, and TCRdb holds only the in-frame ones, with some missing. The table has around 100,000 clones, over 60% seen once. The V and J genes are TRBV11-2 and TRBJ2-2; 7 bases align to TRBD1. The source is a human donor who had recovered from COVID-19. The material sequenced was peripheral blood, taken after recovery from COVID-19. The CDR3 nucleotides read TGTGCCAGCAGCTCGGACAGGCATCCCACCGGGGAGCTGTTTTTT. It translates to CASSSDRHPTGELFF.